The sequence of this TCR beta chain was determined in a study of T cell changes during pregnancy in multiple sclerosis. V lost 0 bases and J 7 bases, leaving 14 bases between the germline ends. This CDR3 spans 15 amino acids. Germline CDR1 and CDR2: SGDLS and YYNGEE. Generated by immunoSEQ multiplex PCR, the TCRdb table keeps only in-frame clones and is missing some. This table holds 85,000 to 130,000 clones, almost 95% found once. This sequence joins TRBV9 and TRBJ1-3, with unresolved D. This receptor was taken from a female donor with multiple sclerosis, enrolled in a pregnancy study. The input for sequencing was peripheral blood, taken before pregnancy. Here the CDR3 DNA reads TGTGCCAGCAGCGTAGGTCGGGGTTGGAGCAACACCATATATTTT. Its protein is CASSVGRGWSNTIYF.